These 30 T cell receptor beta chains came from one sample sequenced in a study of identical twins. MiXCR, applied by TCRdb to the 5' RACE reads, yields one record per CDR3 protein. The sample shows around 1.7 million distinct CDR3 sequences, 25% to 35% of them seen only once. The sequenced material came from cord blood. Receptor source: a newborn girl in good health.

This chain connects TRBV5-1 to TRBJ1-2, with 12 bases identical to TRBD1. Germline V gene data show CDR1 as SGHRS and CDR2 as YFSETQ. This CDR3 comprises 19 residues. J gave up 4 bases and V 0 bases, and 13 bases lay outside the gene matches. CDR3 region: CASSLELGQGAWGSYGYTF. The DNA of the CDR3 is TGCGCCAGCAGCTTGGAACTGGGACAGGGGGCGTGGGGTAGCTATGGCTACACCTTC.

This clonotype appeared once. The rearrangement joins TRBV5-1 to TRBJ1-2, with D perhaps TRBD1 (5 bases). V gave up 3 bases and J gave up 4 bases, with 22 bases separating them. The CDR3 extends over 17 amino acids. Germline assignment: CDR1 SGHRS and CDR2 YFSETQ. CDR3: CASSSVPVGASSYGYTF. The CDR3 bases are TGCGCCAGCAGCTCCGTCCCAGTAGGGGCGAGTTCCTATGGCTACACCTTC.

This clonotype was counted a few times. The V and J genes are TRBV11-2 and TRBJ2-1; TRBD2 aligns across 12 bases. After removal of 3 bases from V and 7 bases from J, the junction contained 7 bases not matched to a gene. CDR1 and CDR2 from the germline V gene are SGHAT and FQNNGV. The CDR3 has 16 amino acids. CDR3 nucleotides: TGTGCCAGCAGCTTCTCTCTAGCGGGGGGGCGAAATGAGCAGTTCTTC. Amino acid sequence: CASSFSLAGGRNEQFF.

This chain joins TRBV10-3 and TRBJ1-6; D perhaps matches TRBD1 (5 bases). The CDR3 runs 15 residues. The V end lost 6 bases, the J end lost 5 bases, and 14 bases lay between the germline ends. In germline, CDR1 is ENHRY, CDR2 SYGVKD. The CDR3 loop is CAISGAQGNNSPLHF. The CDR3 DNA reads TGTGCCATCAGCGGAGCTCAGGGAAATAATTCACCCCTCCACTTT.

The V and J genes are TRBV5-1 and TRBJ1-2, with 7 nucleotides matching TRBD1. There are 16 residues in the CDR3. V shed 4 bases, J shed 3 bases, and the junction held 12 bases outside the gene matches. Per the germline V gene, CDR1 is SGHRS and CDR2 is YFSETQ. For the CDR3, the DNA is TGCGCCAGCAGCGAATCGACAGGGAAAGTTGACTATGGCTACACCTTC. Translated, it gives CASSESTGKVDYGYTF.

This clonotype was seen at least ten times. The chain is built from TRBV6-2 or TRBV6-3 and TRBJ2-7; unclear D gene. CDR3 length: 12 amino acids. Germline-derived CDR1 and CDR2 are MNHEY and SVGEGT. V shed 6 bases and J shed 3 bases, with 9 bases lying between them. The CDR3 sequence is CASSARNYEQYF. Here the CDR3 DNA reads TGTGCCAGCAGCGCGCGGAACTACGAGCAGTACTTC.

The V and J genes are TRBV5-1 and TRBJ1-5; D possibly corresponds to TRBD1 (6 bases). Looked up from germline, CDR1 is SGHRS and CDR2 is YFSETQ. V was pared by 1 base and J by 6 bases, with 14 bases between. The CDR3 has 15 amino acids. CDR3 in DNA: TGCGCCAGCAGCTTGTGGGGGGCGGATAGTCAGCCCCAGCATTTT. Protein sequence: CASSLWGADSQPQHF.

V usage is TRBV7-2 and J usage is TRBJ2-5, with 11 nucleotides matching TRBD2. The CDR3 contains 16 residues. Germline loops: CDR1 SGHTA, CDR2 FQGNSA. J lost 6 bases, V lost 2 bases, and 8 bases had no gene match. The DNA of the CDR3 is TGTGCCAGCAGCTTAAGGGGACTAGCGGATTTGAAGACCCAGTACTTC. Translated, it gives CASSLRGLADLKTQYF.

This sequence joins TRBV3-1 and TRBJ2-1, with 11 bases aligning to TRBD2. The CDR3 runs to 14 residues. Trimming cost V 4 bases and J 9 bases; bases outside gene matches: 5. Germline CDR1 and CDR2: LGHDT and YNNKEL (reference sequence). In DNA, the CDR3 is TGTGCCAGCAGCCTAGTGGGACTAGCGGCTGAGCAGTTCTTC. This encodes CASSLVGLAAEQFF.

A few counts support this clonotype. This chain's CDR3 is CASSSREVQPQHF. The CDR3 nucleotides read TGTGCCAGCAGTTCGAGGGAGGTCCAGCCCCAGCATTTT. The chain recombines TRBV2 with TRBJ1-5; no reliable D call. The CDR3 has 13 residues. CDR1 is SNHLY, CDR2 FYNNEI, per germline. Trimming shortened V by 5 bases and J by 7 bases, and 12 bases separated the two germline ends. Full variable domain (remainder filled in from reference TRBV2 and TRBJ1-5): EPEVTQTPSHQVTQMGQEVILRCVPISNHLYFYWYRQILGQKVEFLVSFYNNEISEKSEIFDDQFSVERPDGSNFTLKIRSTKLEDSAMYFCASSSREVQPQHFGDGTRLSIL.

This clonotype has only a few counts. The chain employs TRBV27 and TRBJ1-6; 8 bases align to TRBD1. There are 14 residues in the CDR3. The trim removed 5 bases at V and 11 bases at J, leaving 8 bases unmatched. The germline V gene has CDR1 MNHEY and CDR2 SMNVEV (reference sequence). The CDR3 here is CASSHTGGMTPLHF. The CDR3 DNA reads TGTGCCAGCAGTCACACAGGGGGGATGACACCCCTCCACTTT.

The chain is built from TRBV2 and TRBJ1-6; D unclear. V lost 7 bases and J 6 bases, leaving 10 bases between the germline ends. Germline loops: CDR1 SNHLY, CDR2 FYNNEI. The CDR3 is 13 amino acids. Here the CDR3 reads CASTEGANSPLHF. For the CDR3, the DNA is TGTGCCAGCACCGAGGGAGCTAATTCACCCCTCCACTTT.

This sequence joins TRBV4-1 and TRBJ2-4; 10 nucleotides align to TRBD2. The germline gives CDR1 MGHRA, CDR2 YSYEKL. The V segment lost 0 bases and the J segment 4 bases; nucleotides outside the gene matches: 6. CDR3 size: 17 residues. Written as DNA, the CDR3 is TGCGCCAGCAGCCAAGAGATCGGACTAGCGGAGAAAAACATTCAGTACTTC. Translated: CASSQEIGLAEKNIQYF.

The V and J genes are TRBV12-3 or TRBV12-4 and TRBJ2-4; 7 bases align to TRBD1. The last part of the DNA fits TRBJ2-7 better; the J call may be wrong. The CDR3 has 14 amino acids. Written as DNA, the CDR3 is TGTGCCAGCAGTTTGTTCGGGACAGTCGACGAGCAGTACTTC. Amino acids: CASSLFGTVDEQYF.

This clonotype was found a few times. The genes are TRBV12-5 and TRBJ1-1; D unresolved. V shed 6 bases and J shed 1 base, with 6 bases lying between them. The CDR3 runs to 12 residues. CDR1 and CDR2 (germline): LGHNT, FRNRAP. In nucleotides, the CDR3 is TGTGCTAGTGGCAAGGGGAACACTGAAGCTTTCTTT. Translation: CASGKGNTEAFF.

The V call is TRBV27, the J call TRBJ1-2; D is perhaps TRBD1 (6 bases). V lost 4 bases and J 4 bases, leaving 16 bases between the germline ends. The CDR3 is 15 residues long. Germline CDR1 reads MNHEY; CDR2 reads SMNVEV (reference sequence). The CDR3 DNA is TGTGCCAGCAGTTCCCAAGGGGACAAGCTCTATGGCTACACCTTC. Its protein is CASSSQGDKLYGYTF.

The table lists this clonotype with a few counts. The chain couples TRBV9 to TRBJ2-1, with D possibly called TRBD1 or TRBD2 (5 bases each). Trimming removed 3 bases at V and 0 bases at J, with 10 bases between. The CDR3 sequence is 15 residues long. The V gene's germline CDR1 is SGDLS and CDR2 YYNGEE. The CDR3 DNA reads TGTGCCAGCAGCGACCGGGGCAACTCCTACAATGAGCAGTTCTTC. Residues: CASSDRGNSYNEQFF.

V and J are TRBV7-9 and TRBJ1-5; 8 bases fit TRBD1. The CDR3 length is 17 residues. Germline CDR1 and CDR2: SEHNR and FQNEAQ (reference sequence). V was pared by 1 base and J by 9 bases, with 14 bases of the junction left unmatched. The DNA for the CDR3 is TGTGCCAGCAGCTTAGGCCACAGACAGGGGCTGGATCGGCCCCAGCATTTT. This gives the protein CASSLGHRQGLDRPQHF.

V and J are TRBV29-1 and TRBJ2-7, with D maybe TRBD1 (5 bases). This CDR3 region has 13 residues. The ends were cut back, 4 bases at V and 3 bases at J, with 13 bases in the middle. From germline, CDR1 is SQVTM and CDR2 ANQGSEA. CDR3 nucleotides: TGCAGCGTTGTACTGGACACCCTCTACGAGCAGTACTTC. Its protein product is CSVVLDTLYEQYF.

V gene TRBV20-1 combines with J gene TRBJ1-3; tentatively, D is TRBD1 (5 bases). From germline, CDR1 is DFQATT and CDR2 SNEGSKA (reference sequence). The CDR3 is 14 amino acids. With 1 base removed from V and 0 bases from J, the gap between germline ends came to 7 bases. CDR3 protein: CSARGGSSGNTIYF. The CDR3 DNA reads as TGCAGTGCTAGAGGGGGGAGCTCTGGAAACACCATATATTTT.

The chain recombines TRBV12-3 or TRBV12-4 with TRBJ2-4, with TRBD1 identical over 8 bases. The CDR3 runs 14 residues. J was trimmed by 13 bases and V by 7 bases; bases with no gene match: 15. The CDR3 loop is CASNPGQAQLPQYF. Written as DNA, the CDR3 is TGTGCCAGCAATCCGGGACAGGCCCAATTGCCCCAGTACTTC.

This clonotype was counted only a few times. V gene TRBV6-1 combines with J gene TRBJ2-7; unclear D gene. With 1 base removed from V and 3 bases from J, the gap between germline ends came to 13 bases. Germline CDR1 MNHNS, CDR2 SASEGT. The CDR3 spans 15 residues. This CDR3 is CASSEGTASIYEQYF. As DNA, the CDR3 is TGTGCCAGCAGTGAAGGAACAGCCTCTATCTACGAGCAGTACTTC.

This rearrangement joins TRBV20-1 to TRBJ2-3, with D hard to call. From germline, CDR1 is DFQATT and CDR2 SNEGSKA (reference sequence). The CDR3 is 13 residues long. V gave up 5 bases and J gave up 4 bases, with 13 bases separating them. The CDR3 nucleotides read TGCAGTGCTGTTGGGTACCCCCCAGATACGCAGTATTTT. Protein: CSAVGYPPDTQYF.

This sequence joins TRBV5-1 and TRBJ1-2; 7 bases are shared with TRBD1. CDR3 length: 14 amino acids. The J segment lost 8 bases and the V segment lost 0 bases, leaving 7 bases of the junction unmatched. Germline V gene sequence: CDR1 SGHRS, CDR2 YFSETQ. For the CDR3, the DNA is TGCGCCAGCAGCTTGGGCGACAGGGCTGGAGGCTACACCTTC. This gives the protein CASSLGDRAGGYTF.

V gene TRBV10-3 combines with J gene TRBJ1-2; 8 bases align to TRBD1. V dropped 2 bases and J dropped 5; count of bases not matched to a gene: 10. The CDR3 spans 16 residues. Germline V gene data show CDR1 as ENHRY and CDR2 as SYGVKD. CDR3 in DNA: TGTGCCATCAGTGAGACTGGCGGGGACAGGATGTATGGCTACACCTTC. This codes for CAISETGGDRMYGYTF.

The chain combines TRBV3-1 with TRBJ2-3, with D possibly matching TRBD2 (5 bases). The V gene's germline CDR1 is LGHDT and CDR2 YNNKEL (reference sequence). Trimming took off 4 bases at V and 2 bases at J, with 16 bases between the two ends. This CDR3 comprises 16 residues. This chain's CDR3 is CASSLSLVGYTDTQYF. The CDR3 DNA sequence: TGTGCCAGCAGCCTATCACTAGTGGGGTACACAGATACGCAGTATTTT.

This clonotype was counted between two and nine times. This chain joins TRBV28 and TRBJ1-6, with 9 positions matching TRBD1. The V segment lost 8 bases and the J segment 10 bases; nucleotides outside the gene matches: 21. Germline assignment: CDR1 MDHEN and CDR2 SYDVKM. The CDR3 is 18 residues long. CDR3 nucleotides: TGTGCCAGCGTACTCCGAGGAGGTGCGGGGACAGGGCGATCACCCCTCCACTTT. Amino acid sequence: CASVLRGGAGTGRSPLHF.

This clonotype was seen a few times. The CDR3 protein is CASSQGHTGTAGGTQYF. The CDR3 nucleotides are TGTGCCAGCAGCCAAGGCCATACCGGGACAGCCGGGGGTACGCAGTATTTT. The chain employs TRBV14 and TRBJ2-3; D is possibly TRBD1 (7 bases). V gave up 1 base and J gave up 8 bases, with 22 bases separating them. Germline assignment: CDR1 SGHDN and CDR2 FVKESK. This CDR3 region has 17 residues.

This clonotype has just a few counts. The V call is TRBV28, the J call TRBJ2-3; the D gene is possibly TRBD1 (6 bases). Germline lookup yields CDR1 MDHEN and CDR2 SYDVKM. The V end was cut by 5 bases, the J end by 0 bases, with 15 bases between. The CDR3 totals 16 residues. DNA for the CDR3: TGTGCCAGCAGTAGGGGGTCTACCCCAAGCACAGATACGCAGTATTTT. Protein sequence: CASSRGSTPSTDTQYF. Full variable domain (remainder filled in from reference TRBV28 and TRBJ2-3): DVKVTQSSRYLVKRTGEKVFLECVQDMDHENMFWYRQDPGLGLRLIYFSYDVKMKEKGDIPEGYSVSREKKERFSLILESASTNQTSMYLCASSRGSTPSTDTQYFGPGTRLTVL.

The chain carries TRBV5-1 and TRBJ1-6, with D hard to call. The ends were cut back, 2 bases at V and 8 bases at J, with 8 bases in the middle. The CDR3 has 13 amino acids. CDR1 is SGHRS and CDR2 is YFSETQ in the germline V gene. The CDR3 nucleotides are TGCGCCAGCAGCTTACTTTCCGATTCACCCCTCCACTTT. Residues: CASSLLSDSPLHF.